Listed below are T cell receptor beta chains from one sample, sequenced in a study of blood T cell repertoires in COVID-19. TCRdb keeps only in-frame clones here, not all; method: immunoSEQ multiplex PCR. Of just over 150,000 clones listed, over 75% are singletons. The source material was PBMCs or T cells enriched from blood (not recorded which). Source of these receptors: a woman in her 50s who had recovered from COVID-19. Both conserved end residues are part of each CDR3. D genes are given only for firm matches. Where a row states a size, it is once, few, many or the class of an expanded clone; other rows omit it.

J: TRBJ2-2
size: NA
V: TRBV7-3
D: TRBD1
CDR3: CASSPWTGVAGELFF
DNA: TGTGCCAGCAGCCCTTGGACAGGGGTGGCCGGGGAGCTGTTTTTT

J: TRBJ2-1
size: NA
V: TRBV6-4
D: NA
CDR3: CASSGTSSYNEQFF
DNA: TGTGCCAGCAGTGGGACAAGCTCCTACAATGAGCAGTTCTTC

J: TRBJ1-2
size: NA
V: TRBV11-2
D: TRBD1
CDR3: CASSRNRGGYTF
DNA: TGTGCCAGCAGCCGCAACAGGGGTGGCTACACCTTC

J: TRBJ1-5
size: NA
V: TRBV19
D: NA
CDR3: CASVSSNQPQHF
DNA: TGTGCCAGTGTTAGCAGCAATCAGCCCCAGCATTTT

J: TRBJ2-7
size: NA
V: TRBV7-9
D: TRBD2
CDR3: CASSPRTSYEQYF
DNA: TGTGCCAGCAGCCCTCGGACTAGCTACGAGCAGTACTTC

J: TRBJ2-5
size: NA
V: TRBV7-6
D: TRBD1
CDR3: CASSLDRGGKTQYF
DNA: TGTGCCAGCAGCCTGGACAGGGGCGGGAAGACCCAGTACTTC

J: TRBJ1-5
size: NA
V: TRBV5-6
D: NA
CDR3: CASSLAGTFPGNQPQHF
DNA: TGTGCCAGCAGCTTGGCCGGGACATTTCCGGGCAATCAGCCCCAGCATTTT

J: TRBJ1-5
size: once
V: TRBV6-6
D: TRBD1
CDR3: CASSRTGEGNQPQHF
DNA: TGTGCCAGCAGTCGGACAGGGGAAGGTAATCAGCCCCAGCATTTT

J: TRBJ2-7
size: NA
V: TRBV7-3
D: TRBD2
CDR3: CASSLGRGYEQYF
DNA: TGTGCCAGCAGCTTAGGGAGGGGCTACGAGCAGTACTTC

J: TRBJ1-1
size: NA
V: TRBV12-3/TRBV12-4
D: NA
CDR3: CASSFIQGNEAFF
DNA: TGTGCCAGCAGTTTCATTCAGGGGAATGAAGCTTTCTTT

J: TRBJ2-7
size: NA
V: TRBV18
D: NA
CDR3: CASSPGLTEAYEQYF
DNA: TGTGCCAGCTCACCAGGTTTGACTGAAGCCTACGAGCAGTACTTC

J: TRBJ2-3
size: NA
V: TRBV24-1
D: TRBD1
CDR3: CATSDLGQGIDTQYF
DNA: TGTGCCACCAGTGATTTGGGACAGGGGATAGATACGCAGTATTTT

J: TRBJ1-2
size: NA
V: TRBV19
D: NA
CDR3: CASIPTGPTNNYGYTF
DNA: TGTGCCAGTATCCCAACAGGGCCAACTAATAACTATGGCTACACCTTC

J: TRBJ1-6
size: NA
V: TRBV19
D: NA
CDR3: CASSTLTGRNSPLHF
DNA: TGTGCCAGTAGTACCCTGACAGGCAGGAATTCACCCCTCCACTTT

J: TRBJ1-1
size: NA
V: TRBV19
D: TRBD1
CDR3: CASGGKPTGSGDTEAFF
DNA: TGTGCCAGTGGAGGGAAACCGACAGGGTCGGGGGATACTGAAGCTTTCTTT

J: TRBJ1-1
size: NA
V: TRBV6-5
D: NA
CDR3: CASRGADTNTEAFF
DNA: TGTGCCAGCAGAGGGGCAGACACGAACACTGAAGCTTTCTTT

J: TRBJ1-2
size: NA
V: TRBV6-5
D: TRBD1
CDR3: CASGGQGYGYTF
DNA: TGTGCCAGCGGGGGACAGGGGTATGGCTACACCTTC

J: TRBJ2-2
size: NA
V: TRBV27
D: TRBD1
CDR3: CASSPTGGTGELFF
DNA: TGTGCCAGCAGTCCGACAGGGGGCACCGGGGAGCTGTTTTTT

J: TRBJ2-1
size: NA
V: TRBV2
D: TRBD2
CDR3: CASSAGPGGFYNEQFF
DNA: TGTGCCAGCAGTGCGGGCCCGGGGGGTTTCTACAATGAGCAGTTCTTC

J: TRBJ2-1
size: NA
V: TRBV5-8
D: TRBD1
CDR3: CASSPGDRAFQRNEQFF
DNA: TGTGCCAGCAGCCCTGGGGACAGGGCTTTTCAGAGGAATGAGCAGTTCTTC

J: TRBJ2-1
size: NA
V: TRBV7-8
D: NA
CDR3: CASSLDRSSYNEQFF
DNA: TGTGCCAGCAGCTTAGATAGAAGCTCCTACAATGAGCAGTTCTTC

J: TRBJ2-3
size: once
V: TRBV5-1
D: TRBD2
CDR3: CASSLSGGASSTDTQYF
DNA: TGCGCCAGCAGCTTAAGCGGGGGGGCCTCTAGCACAGATACGCAGTATTTT

J: TRBJ2-7
size: NA
V: TRBV7-2
D: TRBD2
CDR3: CASSFSRTSGGASEQYF
DNA: TGTGCCAGCAGCTTCTCCCGGACTAGCGGGGGGGCCTCGGAGCAGTACTTC

J: TRBJ2-7
size: few
V: TRBV2
D: TRBD2
CDR3: CASSGKRGSVEQYF
DNA: TGTGCCAGCAGTGGAAAGCGGGGGTCGGTCGAGCAGTACTTC

J: TRBJ2-7
size: NA
V: TRBV10-3
D: TRBD1
CDR3: CAISMRTGGNEQYF
DNA: TGTGCCATCAGTATGAGAACAGGGGGCAACGAGCAGTACTTC

J: TRBJ2-3
size: once
V: TRBV5-1
D: NA
CDR3: CASSLWAGDTQYF
DNA: TGCGCCAGCAGCTTGTGGGCGGGAGATACGCAGTATTTT

J: TRBJ1-2
size: NA
V: TRBV28
D: NA
CDR3: CASSSGPYGYTF
DNA: TGTGCCAGCAGCAGCGGACCCTATGGCTACACCTTC

J: TRBJ2-2
size: NA
V: TRBV6-1
D: TRBD2
CDR3: CASSEAAGVGVGGELFF
DNA: TGTGCCAGCAGTGAAGCGGCGGGGGTAGGGGTCGGCGGGGAGCTGTTTTTT

J: TRBJ1-2
size: NA
V: TRBV4-3
D: NA
CDR3: CASSQEPQLYGYTF
DNA: TGCGCCAGCAGCCAAGAACCACAGTTGTATGGCTACACCTTC

J: TRBJ2-1
size: NA
V: TRBV11-3
D: NA
CDR3: CASSSRGGEQFF
DNA: TGTGCCAGCAGCTCCAGGGGCGGCGAGCAGTTCTTC

J: TRBJ1-6
size: few
V: TRBV27
D: NA
CDR3: CASSGLVSGRNSPLHF
DNA: TGTGCCAGCAGTGGCCTTGTGTCAGGGCGGAATTCACCCCTCCACTTT

J: TRBJ1-2
size: NA
V: TRBV5-8
D: NA
CDR3: CASSLAGALDYGYTF
DNA: TGTGCCAGCAGCTTGGCTGGGGCGTTGGACTATGGCTACACCTTC

J: TRBJ1-2
size: NA
V: TRBV7-6
D: NA
CDR3: CASSQGGVGPYGYTF
DNA: TGTGCCAGCAGCCAAGGGGGGGTTGGGCCTTATGGCTACACCTTC

J: TRBJ1-3
size: NA
V: TRBV19
D: NA
CDR3: CASRSHGDRGNTIYF
DNA: TGTGCCAGTAGAAGCCACGGGGATAGGGGGAACACCATATATTTT

J: TRBJ2-5
size: NA
V: TRBV6-6
D: TRBD1
CDR3: CATWDRDKAQETQYF
DNA: TGTGCCACTTGGGACAGGGATAAAGCCCAAGAGACCCAGTACTTC

J: TRBJ1-1
size: NA
V: TRBV29-1
D: TRBD1
CDR3: CSVTDRVRTEAFF
DNA: TGCAGCGTTACTGACAGGGTTCGGACTGAAGCTTTCTTT

J: TRBJ1-2
size: NA
V: TRBV5-1
D: TRBD1
CDR3: CASSSTGGAPENYGYTF
DNA: TGCGCCAGCAGCTCGACAGGGGGCGCACCAGAGAACTATGGCTACACCTTC

J: TRBJ1-6
size: once
V: TRBV5-1
D: NA
CDR3: CASSLRDPRGSGNSPLHF
DNA: TGCGCCAGCAGCCTAAGGGATCCTAGGGGGTCCGGAAATTCACCCCTCCACTTT

J: TRBJ1-2
size: NA
V: TRBV29-1
D: NA
CDR3: CSGTGTSYGYTF
DNA: TGCAGCGGAACCGGGACATCATATGGCTACACCTTC

J: TRBJ1-2
size: NA
V: TRBV28
D: TRBD1
CDR3: CASSRTGGDYGYTF
DNA: TGTGCCAGCAGTAGGACAGGGGGTGACTATGGCTACACCTTC

J: TRBJ2-5
size: NA
V: TRBV19
D: TRBD2
CDR3: CASQTSGYQETQYF
DNA: TGTGCCAGTCAGACTAGCGGGTACCAAGAGACCCAGTACTTC

J: TRBJ1-3
size: NA
V: TRBV7-9
D: NA
CDR3: CASSLGPLGRRGDTIYF
DNA: TGTGCCAGCAGCTTAGGGCCCTTAGGTCGGCGCGGGGACACCATATATTTT

J: TRBJ2-3
size: NA
V: TRBV19
D: TRBD2
CDR3: CAIRAGGAPTDTQYF
DNA: TGTGCCATAAGGGCGGGGGGCGCCCCGACAGATACGCAGTATTTT

J: TRBJ2-5
size: NA
V: TRBV7-2
D: NA
CDR3: CASSQDWRAETQYF
DNA: TGTGCCAGCAGCCAAGATTGGAGGGCGGAGACCCAGTACTTC